What follows describes a single T cell receptor beta chain. Patients from Seattle were sampled longitudinally, starting during active infection. The data derive from a study of blood T cell repertoires in COVID-19. Study-level background: The origin of the acute and convalescent COVID-19 samples was the United States, Italy and Spain. The cDNA or gDNA used as material had been derived from T cells, B-cell-depleted T cells, or PBMCs.

Per the original methods: Estimates of nucleated cell counts were drawn from the amplification of reference gene primers. Repertoires were generated with immunoSEQ multiplex PCR, while TCRdb's copy carries only in-frame clones and drops some. V, J and clone size derive from that table, while D and trimming were established from the DNA sequence. The table includes 130,000 or so clones, roughly 89% detected once. Material for sequencing was peripheral blood. This clonotype was obtained from a man aged 25 to 40 with COVID-19, enrolled during active disease.

For the CDR3, the DNA is TGCAGTGCTAGTGGTATAATTCAGGGCGGTGATGCCGGGGAGCTGTTTTTT. Its translation is CSASGIIQGGDAGELFF. This chain links TRBV20-1 with TRBJ2-2; possible D gene TRBD1, 5 bases. CDR3 length equals 17 residues. Per the germline V gene, CDR1 is DFQATT and CDR2 is SNEGSKA (reference sequence). Trimming took 3 bases from V and 6 from J, leaving 23 bases between them.